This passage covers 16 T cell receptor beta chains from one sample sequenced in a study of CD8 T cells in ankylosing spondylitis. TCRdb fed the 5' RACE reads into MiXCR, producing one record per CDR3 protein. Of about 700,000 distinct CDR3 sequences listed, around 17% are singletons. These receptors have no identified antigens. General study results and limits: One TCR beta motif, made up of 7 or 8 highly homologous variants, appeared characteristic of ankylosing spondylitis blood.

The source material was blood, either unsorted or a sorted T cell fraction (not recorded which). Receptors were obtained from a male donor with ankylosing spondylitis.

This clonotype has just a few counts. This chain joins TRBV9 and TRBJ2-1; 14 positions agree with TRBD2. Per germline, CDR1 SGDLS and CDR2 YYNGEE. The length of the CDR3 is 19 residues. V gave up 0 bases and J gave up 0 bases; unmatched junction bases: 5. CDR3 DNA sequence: TGTGCCAGCAGCGTAGGACTAGCGGGGGGGGCCAGCTCCTACAATGAGCAGTTCTTC. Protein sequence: CASSVGLAGGASSYNEQFF.

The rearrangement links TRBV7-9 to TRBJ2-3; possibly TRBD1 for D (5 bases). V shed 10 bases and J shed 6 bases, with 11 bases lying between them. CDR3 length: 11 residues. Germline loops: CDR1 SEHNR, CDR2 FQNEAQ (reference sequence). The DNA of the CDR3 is TGTGCCACCAACGCAGGGGATACGCAGTATTTT. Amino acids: CATNAGDTQYF. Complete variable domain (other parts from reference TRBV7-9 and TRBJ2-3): DTGVSQNPRHKITKRGQNVTFRCDPISEHNRLYWYRQTLGQGPEFLTYFQNEAQLEKSRLLSDRFSAERPKGSFSTLEIQRTEQGDSAMYLCATNAGDTQYFGPGTRLTVL.

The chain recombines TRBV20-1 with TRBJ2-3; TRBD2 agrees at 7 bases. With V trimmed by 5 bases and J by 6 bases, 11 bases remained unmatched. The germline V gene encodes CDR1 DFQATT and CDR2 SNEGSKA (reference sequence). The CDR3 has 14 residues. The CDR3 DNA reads TGCAGTGCTCCTACTAGCGAGTGGTCGGATACGCAGTATTTT. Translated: CSAPTSEWSDTQYF.

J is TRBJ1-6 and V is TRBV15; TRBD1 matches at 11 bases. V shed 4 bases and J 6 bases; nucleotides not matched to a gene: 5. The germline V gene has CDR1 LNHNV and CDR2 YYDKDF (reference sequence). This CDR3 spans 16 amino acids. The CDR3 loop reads CATSTLGQGGNSPLHF. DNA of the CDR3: TGTGCCACCAGCACCTTGGGACAGGGGGGTAATTCACCCCTCCACTTT.

CDR3 loop: CASSSEDTTTDTQYF. The CDR3 coding sequence is TGCGCCAGCAGCTCGGAGGACACAACTACAGATACGCAGTATTTT. The V gene is TRBV5-1, the J gene TRBJ2-3; D is tentatively TRBD1 or TRBD2 (5 bases each). Germline V CDR1 and CDR2: SGHRS, YFSETQ. V lost 3 bases and J 3 bases, leaving 14 bases between the germline ends. This CDR3 has 15 amino acids.

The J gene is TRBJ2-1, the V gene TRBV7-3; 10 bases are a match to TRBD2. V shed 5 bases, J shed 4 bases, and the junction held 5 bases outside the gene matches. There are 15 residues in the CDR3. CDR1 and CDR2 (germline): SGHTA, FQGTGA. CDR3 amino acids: CASSPTSGNYNEQFF. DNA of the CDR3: TGTGCCAGCAGCCCCACTAGCGGGAATTACAATGAGCAGTTCTTC.

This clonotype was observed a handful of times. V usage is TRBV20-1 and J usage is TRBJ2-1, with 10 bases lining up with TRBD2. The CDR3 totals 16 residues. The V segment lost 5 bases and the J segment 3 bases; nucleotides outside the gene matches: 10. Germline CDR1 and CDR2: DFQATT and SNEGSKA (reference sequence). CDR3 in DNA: TGCAGTGCTCGACTTTCTAGCGGGAGATACTACAATGAGCAGTTCTTC. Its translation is CSARLSSGRYYNEQFF.

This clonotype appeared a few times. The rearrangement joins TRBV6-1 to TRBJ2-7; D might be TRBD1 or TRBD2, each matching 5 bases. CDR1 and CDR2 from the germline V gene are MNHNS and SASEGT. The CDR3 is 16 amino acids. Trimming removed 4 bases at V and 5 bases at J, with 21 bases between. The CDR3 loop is CASSGRDPKEAHEQYF. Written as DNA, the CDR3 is TGTGCCAGCAGTGGCCGGGACCCAAAAGAGGCCCACGAGCAGTACTTC.

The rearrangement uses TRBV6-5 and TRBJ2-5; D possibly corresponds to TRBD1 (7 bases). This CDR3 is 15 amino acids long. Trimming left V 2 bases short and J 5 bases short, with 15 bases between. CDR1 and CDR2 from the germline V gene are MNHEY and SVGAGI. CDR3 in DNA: TGTGCCAGCAGTTACGTCAGGGGGGTGGGTGAGACCCAGTACTTC. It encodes CASSYVRGVGETQYF.

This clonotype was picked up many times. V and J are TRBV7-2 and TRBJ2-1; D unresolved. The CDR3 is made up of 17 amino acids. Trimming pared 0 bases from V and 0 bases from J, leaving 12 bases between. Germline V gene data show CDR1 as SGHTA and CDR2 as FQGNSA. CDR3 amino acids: CASSLALRQSSYNEQFF. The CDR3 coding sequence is TGTGCCAGCAGCTTAGCGCTTCGCCAGAGCTCCTACAATGAGCAGTTCTTC.

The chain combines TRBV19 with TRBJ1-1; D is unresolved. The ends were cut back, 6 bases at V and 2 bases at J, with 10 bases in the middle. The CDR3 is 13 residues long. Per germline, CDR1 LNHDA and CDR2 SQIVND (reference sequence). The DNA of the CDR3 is TGTGCCAGTAGGGTGACAAGTAACACTGAAGCTTTCTTT. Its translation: CASRVTSNTEAFF.

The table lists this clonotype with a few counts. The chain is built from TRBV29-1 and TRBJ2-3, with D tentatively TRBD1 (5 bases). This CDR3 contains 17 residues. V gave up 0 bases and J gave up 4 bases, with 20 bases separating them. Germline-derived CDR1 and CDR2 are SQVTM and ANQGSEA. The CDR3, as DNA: TGCAGCGTTGAAGATGACCAGGGTACCTCCGAGGCAGATACGCAGTATTTT. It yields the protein CSVEDDQGTSEADTQYF.

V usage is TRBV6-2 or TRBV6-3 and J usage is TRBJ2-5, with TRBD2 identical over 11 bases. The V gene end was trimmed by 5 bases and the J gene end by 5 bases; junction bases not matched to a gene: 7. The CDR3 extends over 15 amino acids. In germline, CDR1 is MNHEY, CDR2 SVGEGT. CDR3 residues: CASSPPSGRRETQYF. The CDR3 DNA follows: TGTGCCAGCAGTCCTCCTAGCGGGAGGAGGGAGACCCAGTACTTC.

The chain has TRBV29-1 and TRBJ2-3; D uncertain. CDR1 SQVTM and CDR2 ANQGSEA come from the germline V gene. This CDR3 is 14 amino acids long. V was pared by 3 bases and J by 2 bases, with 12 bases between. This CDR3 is CSVDSQDLTDTQYF. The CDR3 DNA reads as TGCAGCGTTGATTCCCAGGACCTCACAGATACGCAGTATTTT.

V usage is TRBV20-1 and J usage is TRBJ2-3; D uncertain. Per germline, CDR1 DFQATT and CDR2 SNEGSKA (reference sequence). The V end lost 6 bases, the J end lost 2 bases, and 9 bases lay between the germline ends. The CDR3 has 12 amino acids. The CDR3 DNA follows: TGCAGTGCCTTGGGTTCCACAGATACGCAGTATTTT. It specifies CSALGSTDTQYF.

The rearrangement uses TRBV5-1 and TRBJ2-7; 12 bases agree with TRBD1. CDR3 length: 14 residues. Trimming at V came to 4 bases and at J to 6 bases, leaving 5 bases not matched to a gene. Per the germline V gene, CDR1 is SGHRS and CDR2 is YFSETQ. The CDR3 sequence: CASSNRDRGPEQYF. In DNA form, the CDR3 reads TGCGCCAGCAGCAACCGGGACAGGGGGCCCGAGCAGTACTTC.